This paragraph covers one TCR beta chain sequence. Its antigen is as yet unknown. This sample was included in a study of shared clonotypes between healthy human individuals. The data were produced by immunoSEQ multiplex PCR, yet TCRdb's version contains in-frame clones alone and is incomplete. Here the sample spans about 2.4 million clones, approximately 93% being singletons. General observations from the study: Shared clonotypes across all four donors exceeded non-shared ones in generation probability.

This TCR derives from a man aged 18 to 35 in good health. Some clones in this sample may be carry-over from other donors' samples. The material sequenced was naive CD4+ T cells from PBMCs. Subset: CD45RA+ positively selected.

This CDR3 reads CASSLWGGQDSNQPQHF. In DNA, the CDR3 is TGTGCCAGCAGTTTATGGGGGGGACAGGATAGCAATCAGCCCCAGCATTTT. The chain carries TRBV28 and TRBJ1-5; 8 positions agree with TRBD1. Per the germline V gene, CDR1 is MDHEN and CDR2 is SYDVKM. V lost 0 bases and J lost 0; bases outside the gene matches: 4. The length of the CDR3 is 17 residues.